This paragraph covers one T cell receptor beta chain sequence. What it binds is unknown. The data originate from a study of cytomegalovirus exposure and HLA in healthy donors. Study-wide background: A previous analysis identified 90 million to 140 million unique TCR beta sequences derived from 180 million or so T cells. Early release data held 85 million or so unique TCRs from HLA-typed donors. The study, taken as a whole, reports: It was reported that the classifier diagnosed cytomegalovirus status with high specificity and sensitivity in both the original and validation cohorts.

The CDR3 covers 14 residues. Trimming removed 4 bases from V and 5 bases from J, with 13 bases in between. Germline lookup yields CDR1 SGHRS and CDR2 YFSETQ. The PCR was carried out with 60 Vbeta primers and 13 Jbeta primers. TCRdb's copy holds only in-frame clones and misses some; the assay was immunoSEQ multiplex PCR. This table has over 100,000 clones, around 79% appearing once. The rearrangement uses TRBV5-1 and TRBJ1-5, with D possibly matching TRBD1 (5 bases). This TCR was sampled from a woman aged 40-49 years in good health and CMV-seronegative. The sequenced sample consisted of PBMCs. CDR3 coding DNA: TGCGCCAGCAGCCCCGGAGGGGATTATCAGCCCCAGCATTTT. Protein sequence: CASSPGGDYQPQHF.